This TCR beta chain was captured in a study of T cells expressing NK-cell markers. Study background: Within the sequenced cohort of eight donors, seven exhibited HCMV seropositivity and one was seronegative.

TCRdb reprocessed the 5' RACE reads and keeps a single row for each CDR3 protein, giving no DNA. The sample holds roughly 380,000 distinct CDR3 sequences. The CDR3 consists of 12 residues. This sequence originates from a man aged 18-70 years in good health. The sequencing input was blood T cells: a sorted CD56 or NKG2C T cell subset, CD4+ or CD8+ T cells, or bulk PBMC T cells (not recorded which). The chain employs TRBV12-3 or TRBV12-4 and TRBJ1-2. This CDR3 is CASSYKNYGYTF.